The present entry profiles one T cell receptor beta chain with its context. No antigen is known for it. The PCR used 60 Vbeta and 13 Jbeta primers. Sequencing was performed with immunoSEQ multiplex PCR; in TCRdb, only in-frame clones are kept and a portion is missing. The profile shows about 160,000 clones, roughly 80% of them singletons. This entry is derived from a study of cytomegalovirus exposure and HLA in healthy donors. Trimming stripped 3 bases from V and 10 bases from J, with 12 bases between. Germline V lookup: CDR1 MRHNA, CDR2 SNTAGT. The CDR3 is made up of 13 amino acids. General study findings and limits: One cluster of highly shared sequence variants probably arose as a sequencing artifact. According to the study, roughly 160 TCR beta chains were cytomegalovirus-associated. Earlier analysis found most TCR beta V segments productive about 90% or about 30% of the time. Exclusion as indistinguishable affected some V segments, including TRBV6-2 and TRBV6-3.

This clonotype originated in a woman in her 30s in good health and CMV-seropositive. This chain joins TRBV6-4 and TRBJ2-2, with D possibly being TRBD2 (5 bases). The sample consisted of PBMCs. The CDR3 sequence is CASSEEAEQELFF. CDR3 DNA: TGTGCCAGCAGTGAGGAGGCGGAACAGGAGCTGTTTTTT.